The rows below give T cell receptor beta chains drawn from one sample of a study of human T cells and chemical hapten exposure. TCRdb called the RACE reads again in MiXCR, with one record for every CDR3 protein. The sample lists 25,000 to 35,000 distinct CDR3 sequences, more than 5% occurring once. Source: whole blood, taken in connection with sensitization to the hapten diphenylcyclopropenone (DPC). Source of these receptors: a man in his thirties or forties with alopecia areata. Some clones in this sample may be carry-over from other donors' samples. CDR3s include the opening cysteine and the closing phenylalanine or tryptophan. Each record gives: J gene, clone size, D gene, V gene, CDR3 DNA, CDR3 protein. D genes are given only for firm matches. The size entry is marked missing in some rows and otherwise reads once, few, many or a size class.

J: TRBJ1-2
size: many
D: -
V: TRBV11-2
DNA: TGTGCCAGCAGTGTCGACAGGACGAGGGGCTACACCTTC
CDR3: CASSVDRTRGYTF

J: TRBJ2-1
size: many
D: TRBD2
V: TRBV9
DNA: TGTGCCAGCAGCGAGCGGGGAGTCGATCATGCTGAGCAGTTCTTC
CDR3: CASSERGVDHAEQFF

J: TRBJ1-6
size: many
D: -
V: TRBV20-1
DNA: TGCAGTGCTAGAGATAGGGGATCGGGTAATTCACCCCTCCACTTT
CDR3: CSARDRGSGNSPLHF

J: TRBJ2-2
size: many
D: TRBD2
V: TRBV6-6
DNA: TGTGCCAGCAGCCTACGGACTAGCGGGGACCCCCGGGAGCTGTTTTTT
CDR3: CASSLRTSGDPRELFF

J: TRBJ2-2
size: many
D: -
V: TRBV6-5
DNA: TGTGCCAGCAGTAATGGGAGGTCCGGGGAGCTGTTTTTT
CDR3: CASSNGRSGELFF

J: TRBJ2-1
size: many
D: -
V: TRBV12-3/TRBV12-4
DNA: TGTGCCAGCAGTTTATCCGGCAATGAGCAGTTCTTC
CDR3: CASSLSGNEQFF

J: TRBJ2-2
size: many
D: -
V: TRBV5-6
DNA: TGTGCCAGCAGCTTAATCGCTGGGCAGGTTAACACCGGGGAGCTGTTTTTT
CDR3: CASSLIAGQVNTGELFF

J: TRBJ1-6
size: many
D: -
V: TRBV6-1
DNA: TGTGCCAGCAATTTGGGGGAGCGGAATTCACCCCTCCACTTT
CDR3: CASNLGERNSPLHF

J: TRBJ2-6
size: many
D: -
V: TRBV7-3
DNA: TGTGCCAGCAGCCCTACCTCTGGGGCCAACGTCCTGACTTTC
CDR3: CASSPTSGANVLTF

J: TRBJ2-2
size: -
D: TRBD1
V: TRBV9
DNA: TGTGCCAGCAGCCCGCGGACAGGTAACACCGGGGAGCTGTTTTTT
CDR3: CASSPRTGNTGELFF

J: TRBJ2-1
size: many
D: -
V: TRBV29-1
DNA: TGCAGCGCCGCTAGCAGAAATGAGCAGTTCTTC
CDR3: CSAASRNEQFF

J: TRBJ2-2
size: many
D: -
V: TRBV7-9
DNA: TGTGCCAGCAGCTTAGTAAACGGGGGAGACACCGGGGAGCTGTTTTTT
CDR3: CASSLVNGGDTGELFF

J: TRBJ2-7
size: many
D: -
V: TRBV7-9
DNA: TGTGCCAGCAGCCGGGATTTCCCCTGGGAGCAGTACTTC
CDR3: CASSRDFPWEQYF

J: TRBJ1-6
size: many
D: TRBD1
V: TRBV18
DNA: TGTGCCAGCTCACCAGACAGGGGACGGTCACCCCTCCACTTT
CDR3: CASSPDRGRSPLHF

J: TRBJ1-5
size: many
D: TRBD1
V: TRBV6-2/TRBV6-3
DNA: TGTGCCAGCAGTTTTCTCGACAGGGCTCGAAATCAGCCCCAGCATTTT
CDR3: CASSFLDRARNQPQHF

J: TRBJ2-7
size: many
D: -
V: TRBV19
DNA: TGTGCCAGTAGTATGCGGGCCGGGCTTGGATACGAGCAGTACTTC
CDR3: CASSMRAGLGYEQYF

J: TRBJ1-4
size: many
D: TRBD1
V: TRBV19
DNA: TGTGCCAGTAGTATGTGGACAGGGGGCCGAAATGAAAAACTGTTTTTT
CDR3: CASSMWTGGRNEKLFF

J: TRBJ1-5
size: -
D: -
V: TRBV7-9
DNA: TGTGCCAGCAGCTTAGAGTTTGGTCAGCCCCAGCATTTT
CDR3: CASSLEFGQPQHF

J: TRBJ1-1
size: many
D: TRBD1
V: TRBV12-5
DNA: TGTGCTAGTGGTACCCTCTCTCCGGGACAGGGAATAGAAGCTTTCTTT
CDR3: CASGTLSPGQGIEAFF

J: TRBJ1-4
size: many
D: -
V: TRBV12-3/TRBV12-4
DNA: TGTGCCAGCAGTTTAGGGTGGGGGGCAGGTGAAAAACTGTTTTTT
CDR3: CASSLGWGAGEKLFF

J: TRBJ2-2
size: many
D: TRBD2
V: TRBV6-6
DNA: TGTGCCAGCAGTCCGGGACTAGCGGGAGGGCCGAAAACCGGGGAGCTGTTTTTT
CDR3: CASSPGLAGGPKTGELFF

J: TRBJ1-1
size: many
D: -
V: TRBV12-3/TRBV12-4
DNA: TGTGCCAGCAGTTTCGGGGTTGGAGGCACTGAAGCTTTCTTT
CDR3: CASSFGVGGTEAFF

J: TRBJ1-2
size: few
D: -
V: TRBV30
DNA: TGTGCCTGGAGTTTCGGGGGAAGCTATGGCTACACCTTC
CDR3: CAWSFGGSYGYTF

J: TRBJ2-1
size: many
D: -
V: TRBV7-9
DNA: TGTGCCAGCAGCCCTCAAGGAGCGAATGAGCAGTTCTTC
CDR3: CASSPQGANEQFF

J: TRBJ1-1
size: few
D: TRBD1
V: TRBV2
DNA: TGTGCCAGCACCAGACCCAAAGTCGGGACAGGGGTATCGAACACTGAAGCTTTCTTT
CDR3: CASTRPKVGTGVSNTEAFF

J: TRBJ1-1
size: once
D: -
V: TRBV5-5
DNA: TGTGCCAGCAGCTTGGGGCCCACTGAAGCTTTCTTT
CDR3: CASSLGPTEAFF

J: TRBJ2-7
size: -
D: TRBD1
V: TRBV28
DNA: TGTGCCAGCAGTCTAACAGGGGGGTCCGAGCAGTACTTC
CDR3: CASSLTGGSEQYF

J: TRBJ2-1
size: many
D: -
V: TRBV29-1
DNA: TGCAGCGTTGGTCTAGACGGTGAGCAGTTCTTC
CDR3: CSVGLDGEQFF

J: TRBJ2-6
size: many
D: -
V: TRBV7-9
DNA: TGTGCCAGCAGCTTAGCTACAGGGGCCAACGTCCTGACTTTC
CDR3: CASSLATGANVLTF